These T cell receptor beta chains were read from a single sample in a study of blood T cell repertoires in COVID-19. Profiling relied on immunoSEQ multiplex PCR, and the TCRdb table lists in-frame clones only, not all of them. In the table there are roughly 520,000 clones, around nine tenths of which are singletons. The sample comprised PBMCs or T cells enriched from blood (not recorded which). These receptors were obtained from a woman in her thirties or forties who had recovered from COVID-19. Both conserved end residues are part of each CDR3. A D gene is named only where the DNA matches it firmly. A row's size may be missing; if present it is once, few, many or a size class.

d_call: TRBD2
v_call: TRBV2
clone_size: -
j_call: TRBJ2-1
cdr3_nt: TGTGCCAGCAGTGAAGAACGGGGACTAGCGGATGAGCAGTTCTTC
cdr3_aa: CASSEERGLADEQFF

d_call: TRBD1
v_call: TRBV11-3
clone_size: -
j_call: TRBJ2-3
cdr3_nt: TGTGCCAGCAGCCCCTGGGACAGGGGATCGACAGATACGCAGTATTTT
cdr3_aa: CASSPWDRGSTDTQYF

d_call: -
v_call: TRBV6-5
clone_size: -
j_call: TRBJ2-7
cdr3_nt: TGTGCCAGCAGTTACTCGAGCGGGCTAGGGCAGTACTTC
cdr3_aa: CASSYSSGLGQYF

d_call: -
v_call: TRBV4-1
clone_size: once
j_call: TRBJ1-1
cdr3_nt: TGCGCCAGCAGCCAAGATAGGGGGAACACTGAAGCTTTCTTT
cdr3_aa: CASSQDRGNTEAFF

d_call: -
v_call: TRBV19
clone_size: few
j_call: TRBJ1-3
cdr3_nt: TGTGCCAGTAGTGACGGACACAGGGGAAACACCATATATTTT
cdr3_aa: CASSDGHRGNTIYF

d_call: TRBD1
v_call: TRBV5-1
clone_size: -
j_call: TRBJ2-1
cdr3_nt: TGCGCCAGCAGCTCGGGAGACAGGGGAGGCTACAATGAGCAGTTCTTC
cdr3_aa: CASSSGDRGGYNEQFF

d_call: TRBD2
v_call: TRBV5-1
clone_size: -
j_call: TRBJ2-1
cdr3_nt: TGCGCCAGCAGCTTGGGTAGCGGGAGTGGAAATGAGCAGTTCTTC
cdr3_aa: CASSLGSGSGNEQFF

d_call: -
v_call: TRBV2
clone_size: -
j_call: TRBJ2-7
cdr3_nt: TGTGCCAGCGGGACCCCGGGACTGGGCCTACGGGAGCAGTACTTC
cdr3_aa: CASGTPGLGLREQYF

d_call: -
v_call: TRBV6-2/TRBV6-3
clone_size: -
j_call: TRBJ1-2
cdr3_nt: TGTGCCAGCAGTCCATCGGACAGTTATAACTATGGCTACACCTTC
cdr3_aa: CASSPSDSYNYGYTF

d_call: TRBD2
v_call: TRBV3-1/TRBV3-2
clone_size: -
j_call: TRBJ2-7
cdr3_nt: TGTGCCAGCAGCCAAGATCGGGGCGGACTAGCGGGAGGGCTAGGGGAGCAGTACTTC
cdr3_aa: CASSQDRGGLAGGLGEQYF

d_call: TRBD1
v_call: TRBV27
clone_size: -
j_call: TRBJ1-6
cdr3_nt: TGTGCCAGCAGTCCTTATCGATCTTACAGGGACAGCTCCTATAATTCACCCCTCCACTTT
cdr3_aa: CASSPYRSYRDSSYNSPLHF

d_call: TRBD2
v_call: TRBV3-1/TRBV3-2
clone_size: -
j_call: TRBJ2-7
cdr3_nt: TGTGCCAGCAGCCGCGTCGGGGGGTACGAGCAGTACTTC
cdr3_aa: CASSRVGGYEQYF

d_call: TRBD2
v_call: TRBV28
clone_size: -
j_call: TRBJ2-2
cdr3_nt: TGTGCCAGCAGCTCCACAGCGGGAGGGCCCTCATCGGGCACCGGGGAGCTGTTTTTT
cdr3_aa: CASSSTAGGPSSGTGELFF

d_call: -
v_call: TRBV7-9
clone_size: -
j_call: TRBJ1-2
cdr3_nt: TGTGCCAGCAGCTTACAACAGGGCAGGTACGGCTACACCTTC
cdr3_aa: CASSLQQGRYGYTF

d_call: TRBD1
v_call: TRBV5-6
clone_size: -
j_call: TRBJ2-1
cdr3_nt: TGTGCCAGCAGCTTTCCGGGACAGAACTACAATGAGCAGTTCTTC
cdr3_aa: CASSFPGQNYNEQFF

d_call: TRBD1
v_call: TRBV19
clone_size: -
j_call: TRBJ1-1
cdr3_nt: TGTGCCAGTAGTATCCAGGGGGCCATGTCGGCTGAAGCTTTCTTT
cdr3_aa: CASSIQGAMSAEAFF

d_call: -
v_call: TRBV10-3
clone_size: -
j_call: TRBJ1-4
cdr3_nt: TGTGCCATCAGTGACCGCGGAGATAATGAAAAACTGTTTTTT
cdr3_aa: CAISDRGDNEKLFF

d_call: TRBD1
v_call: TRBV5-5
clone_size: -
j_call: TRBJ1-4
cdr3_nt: TGTGCCAGCAGTCTGACAGGGGGGAGGTCTAATGAAAAACTGTTTTTT
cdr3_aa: CASSLTGGRSNEKLFF

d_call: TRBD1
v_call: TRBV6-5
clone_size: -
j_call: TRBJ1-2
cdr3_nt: TGTGCCAGCAGTCCCAGACAGGGGGCCTATGGCTACACCTTC
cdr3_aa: CASSPRQGAYGYTF

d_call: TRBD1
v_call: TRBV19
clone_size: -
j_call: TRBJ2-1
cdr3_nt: TGTGCCAGTAGTATAACAGGGACAGCGTACAATGAGCAGTTCTTC
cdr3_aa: CASSITGTAYNEQFF

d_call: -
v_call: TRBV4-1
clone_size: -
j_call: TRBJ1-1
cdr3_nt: TGCGCCAGCAGCCAAGATCTTAGGAGTGGAGGGGCGAACACTGAAGCTTTCTTT
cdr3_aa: CASSQDLRSGGANTEAFF

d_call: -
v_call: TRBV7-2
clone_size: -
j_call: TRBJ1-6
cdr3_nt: TGTGCCAGCAGCCGGGCGGCCCAGGGGAATTCACCCCTCCACTTT
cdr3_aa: CASSRAAQGNSPLHF

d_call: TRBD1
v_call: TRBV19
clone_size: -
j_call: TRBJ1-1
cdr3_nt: TGTGCCAGTAGTATAAGGGACAGGAACACTGAAGCTTTCTTT
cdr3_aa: CASSIRDRNTEAFF

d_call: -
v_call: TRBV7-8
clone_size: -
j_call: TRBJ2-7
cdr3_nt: TGTGCCAGCAGCTTAGGTCAGGATATTCCCTACGAGCAGTACTTC
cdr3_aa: CASSLGQDIPYEQYF

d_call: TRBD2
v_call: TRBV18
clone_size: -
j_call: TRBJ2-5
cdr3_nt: TGTGCCAGCTCACCAACTGGGACTAGCGGAGAGACCCAGTACTTC
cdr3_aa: CASSPTGTSGETQYF

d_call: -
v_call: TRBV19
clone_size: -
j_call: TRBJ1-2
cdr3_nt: TGTGCCAGTGACAACAGGGCCAACTACTATGGCTACACCTTC
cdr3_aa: CASDNRANYYGYTF

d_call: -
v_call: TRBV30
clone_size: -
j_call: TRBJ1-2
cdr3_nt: TGTGCCTGGAGTAGACAGATCTATGGCTACACCTTC
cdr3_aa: CAWSRQIYGYTF

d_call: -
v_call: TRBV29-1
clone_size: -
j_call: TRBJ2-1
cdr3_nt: TGCAGCGTTGCGGGTGTCGCTGTCCCCCACAATGAGCAGTTCTTC
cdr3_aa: CSVAGVAVPHNEQFF

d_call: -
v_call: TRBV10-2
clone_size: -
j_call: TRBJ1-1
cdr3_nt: TGCGCCAGCAGTGAGAATAAGGGGACTGAAGCTTTCTTT
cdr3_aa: CASSENKGTEAFF

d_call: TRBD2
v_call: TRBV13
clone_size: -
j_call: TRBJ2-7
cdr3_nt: TGTGCCAGCAGCTCCCACAAGGGACTAGTAGGGTACGAGCAGTACTTC
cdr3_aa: CASSSHKGLVGYEQYF

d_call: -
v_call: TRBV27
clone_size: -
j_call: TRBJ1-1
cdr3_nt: TGTGCCAGCAGTCGCTTGGGAGGTGAAGCTTTCTTT
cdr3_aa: CASSRLGGEAFF

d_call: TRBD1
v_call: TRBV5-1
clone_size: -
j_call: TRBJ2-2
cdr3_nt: TGCGCCAGCAGCTTGCCGCGACAGGGGGGCGGCACCGGGGAGCTGTTTTTT
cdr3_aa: CASSLPRQGGGTGELFF

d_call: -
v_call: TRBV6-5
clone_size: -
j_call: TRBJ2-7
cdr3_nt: TGTGCCAGCAGTTACTCCAGGGGATCACCCTCCTACGAGCAGTACTTC
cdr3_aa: CASSYSRGSPSYEQYF

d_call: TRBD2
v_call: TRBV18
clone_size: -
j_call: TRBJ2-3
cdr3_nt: TGTGCAGCCAGATCGGGGACTACTAGCACAGATACGCAGTATTTT
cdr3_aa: CAARSGTTSTDTQYF